These T cell receptor beta chains were read from a single sample in a study of cytomegalovirus exposure and HLA in healthy donors. TCRdb keeps only in-frame clones here, not all; method: immunoSEQ multiplex PCR. This sample yields roughly 280,000 clones, of which about 86% are seen a single time; roughly 0.99% belongs to the top ten. The sequencing input was PBMCs. The source of these receptors is a woman under 30 in good health and CMV-seronegative. CDR3s include the opening cysteine and the closing phenylalanine or tryptophan. D genes are given only for firm matches. Where a row states a size, it is once, few, many or the class of an expanded clone; other rows omit it.

TRBJ1-2	TRBV18	-	-	TGTGCCAGCTCACCTCAGGGTCAAACAGGGTCCTATGGCTACACCTTC	CASSPQGQTGSYGYTF
TRBJ2-5	TRBV5-4	TRBD2	-	TGTGCCAGCAGCTTGGCGGGGGGGCCCAGAGAGACCCAGTACTTC	CASSLAGGPRETQYF
TRBJ2-1	TRBV9	TRBD1	-	TGTGCCAGCAGCGTAGAATTGTGGACAGGGGGAAGTGAGCAGTTCTTC	CASSVELWTGGSEQFF
TRBJ1-5	TRBV5-1	TRBD1	-	TGCGCCAGCAGCCCCGGGACAGGGGGGATCTATCAGCCCCAGCATTTT	CASSPGTGGIYQPQHF
TRBJ1-1	TRBV28	-	-	TGTGCCAGCAGTTTGGGCAGGGAGAACACTGAAGCTTTCTTT	CASSLGRENTEAFF
TRBJ1-2	TRBV12-5	TRBD1	-	TGTGCTAGTGGTTTGACTTGGACAGGGACAATGGAGGGCTACACCTTC	CASGLTWTGTMEGYTF
TRBJ1-4	TRBV25-1	-	once	TGTGCCAGCAGTGCAGGCCCGCACCCATGGGCAACTAATGAAAAACTGTTTTTT	CASSAGPHPWATNEKLFF
TRBJ1-2	TRBV7-9	TRBD1	-	TGTGCCAGCAGCGAGCCGGACAGGGGGTCGGGCTACACCTTC	CASSEPDRGSGYTF
TRBJ2-7	TRBV5-1	TRBD2	-	TGCGCCAGCAGCTTGGCTAGCGGGGGCTCCTACGAGCAGTACTTC	CASSLASGGSYEQYF
TRBJ2-3	TRBV6-5	-	-	TGTGCCAGCCGGGTCATAGGGGGCACAGATACGCAGTATTTT	CASRVIGGTDTQYF
TRBJ2-3	TRBV5-4	TRBD2	-	TGTGCCAGCAAAGCGGGGGGCGACCGCCCCTATGATGCGTATTTT	CASKAGGDRPYDAYF
TRBJ1-1	TRBV4-3	TRBD1	-	TGCGCCAGCAGCCAAGCCGGGACAGGGATAAAGCACACTGAAGCTTTCTTT	CASSQAGTGIKHTEAFF
TRBJ2-1	TRBV27	TRBD2	-	TGTGCCAGCAGTGCCCCAGGGAGGGTTGGAAATGAGCAGTTCTTC	CASSAPGRVGNEQFF
TRBJ2-3	TRBV5-6	TRBD1	-	TGTGCCAGCAGCCCCGTCCTCGGACAGGGCACAGATACGCAGTATTTT	CASSPVLGQGTDTQYF
TRBJ2-5	TRBV6-5	TRBD2	-	TGTGCCAGCAGTCTCCGAATTAGCGGGGAGACCCAGTACTTC	CASSLRISGETQYF
TRBJ1-1	TRBV7-2	-	-	TGTGCCAGCAGCCCCGGGCCCAGCAGCGGTGAAGCTTTCTTT	CASSPGPSSGEAFF
TRBJ2-1	TRBV13	TRBD2	few	TGTGCCAGCAGCTTAGAACGGGACAGACGACTAGCGGGGTTTTACAATGAGCAGTTCTTC	CASSLERDRRLAGFYNEQFF
TRBJ1-1	TRBV11-3	TRBD1	-	TGTGCCAGCAGCTACTACAGGGGGAGAGCTTTCTTT	CASSYYRGRAFF
TRBJ2-3	TRBV27	TRBD2	once	TGTGCCAGCAGTTTATGGCAGCGGGGGGTCGGCACAGATACGCAGTATTTT	CASSLWQRGVGTDTQYF
TRBJ2-1	TRBV19	TRBD2	-	TGTGCCAGTAGTATCCAGTGGGTAGCGGGAGGCCACAATGAGCAGTTCTTC	CASSIQWVAGGHNEQFF
TRBJ1-1	TRBV27	-	once	TGTGCCAGCAGTTTATCGACTGTTGGAGAAACTGAAGCTTTCTTT	CASSLSTVGETEAFF
TRBJ1-6	TRBV15	-	-	TGTGCCACCCATGGGAGGAATTCACCCCTCCACTTT	CATHGRNSPLHF
TRBJ1-1	TRBV4-3	-	once	TGCGCCAGCAGCCAGGTAGAGACAGGATTTTTTGAAGCTTTCTTT	CASSQVETGFFEAFF
TRBJ1-2	TRBV7-9	-	-	TGTGCCAGCAGCTCGGTTAGTGGCTACACCTTC	CASSSVSGYTF
TRBJ2-7	TRBV5-1	TRBD1	-	TGCGCCAGCAGCTTGCAGGGGGTAAACGAGCAGTACTTC	CASSLQGVNEQYF
TRBJ2-7	TRBV2	-	-	TGTGCCAGCAGGGGAGGGGGCTACGAGCAGTACTTC	CASRGGGYEQYF
TRBJ2-7	TRBV11-2	TRBD2	once	TGTGCCAGCAGCTCACTAGCGGGGGACCACGAGCAGTACTTC	CASSSLAGDHEQYF
TRBJ1-2	TRBV6-1	-	once	TGTGCCAGCAGCCTACAGGGATTGGACGGCTACACCTTC	CASSLQGLDGYTF
TRBJ2-1	TRBV5-1	TRBD2	-	TGCGCCAGCAGCCCCTTAGCGGGGGGGCCCCGCAATGAGCAGTTCTTC	CASSPLAGGPRNEQFF
TRBJ2-2	TRBV25-1	-	-	TGTGCCACCTCGGGCAGGCCAGGGGGGGAGCTGTTTTTT	CATSGRPGGELFF
TRBJ1-2	TRBV6-1	TRBD1	-	TGTGCCAGCAGTCCGGACAGGGCTGTCTATGGCTACACCTTC	CASSPDRAVYGYTF
TRBJ2-3	TRBV11-3	TRBD2	-	TGTGCCAGCAGACCAAAGGGCGGGACTAGCGGGTTCGGCACGCAGTATTTT	CASRPKGGTSGFGTQYF
TRBJ1-2	TRBV6-6	TRBD1	-	TGTGCCAGCAGTTACGAAGGACAGGGGAACTATGGCTACACCTTC	CASSYEGQGNYGYTF
TRBJ2-7	TRBV11-1	-	few	TGTGCCAGCAGCTTAGTTGGCATGGAGCAGTACTTC	CASSLVGMEQYF
TRBJ1-2	TRBV28	-	-	TGTGCCAGCAGGCAGACTGCTAGCTATGGCTACACCTTC	CASRQTASYGYTF
TRBJ2-5	TRBV6-5	-	once	TGTGCCAGCAGTTATACCGGGTCGCCAGAGACCCAGTACTTC	CASSYTGSPETQYF
TRBJ2-5	TRBV9	TRBD1	-	TGTGCCAGCAGCGTGGGATCAGGACAGGGGTACGAGACCCAGTACTTC	CASSVGSGQGYETQYF
TRBJ2-1	TRBV27	-	-	TGTGCCAGCAGTTTACGGGGGAGAACCTACAATGAGCAGTTCTTC	CASSLRGRTYNEQFF
TRBJ2-3	TRBV7-2	-	-	TGTGCCAGCGGTTCGCGACGGGCGGGGAGCACAGATACGCAGTATTTT	CASGSRRAGSTDTQYF
TRBJ2-7	TRBV7-6	TRBD1	-	TGTGCCAGCAGCTCCATGGGACAGGGTGGGATCTACGAGCAGTACTTC	CASSSMGQGGIYEQYF
TRBJ2-2	TRBV5-1	TRBD2	-	TGCGCCAGCAGCCAGAGTCCTAGCGGGAGGTTGACCGGGGAGCTGTTTTTT	CASSQSPSGRLTGELFF
TRBJ1-1	TRBV30	-	-	TGTGCCTGGGATGAAGGACAAGAGGACACTGAAGCTTTCTTT	CAWDEGQEDTEAFF
TRBJ2-7	TRBV2	TRBD1	-	TGTGCCAGCAGCGACCCTGGTACAGGGGGTAACTACGAGCAGTACTTC	CASSDPGTGGNYEQYF
TRBJ1-1	TRBV9	-	-	TGTGCCAGCAGCGAGGAGGGCGCTGAAGCTTTCTTT	CASSEEGAEAFF
TRBJ2-3	TRBV2	-	-	TGTGCCAGCAGTGAAGCGCTTAGGGGGTTGGGTTCAGATACGCAGTATTTT	CASSEALRGLGSDTQYF
TRBJ2-7	TRBV6-5	-	-	TGTGCCAGCAGTTACGGGGCGGTTACCTACGAGCAGTACTTC	CASSYGAVTYEQYF
TRBJ2-7	TRBV7-9	TRBD1	-	TGTGCCAGTCGCCCCCGGGACAGGAACTACGAGCAGTACTTC	CASRPRDRNYEQYF
TRBJ1-1	TRBV28	-	-	TGTGCCAGCAGTTTATATTTGGCAGCTTTCTTT	CASSLYLAAFF
TRBJ2-7	TRBV28	TRBD1	once	TGTGCCAGCAGTTTTAGCAACAGGGGCCACGAGCAGTACTTC	CASSFSNRGHEQYF
TRBJ2-7	TRBV5-8	-	-	TGTGCCAGCAGCTTGACAGGGACCCCCTACGAGCAGTACTTC	CASSLTGTPYEQYF
TRBJ2-2	TRBV4-3	-	once	TGCGCCAGCAGCCAAGAAGTTTCAGGAACCTTAACCGGGGAGCTGTTTTTT	CASSQEVSGTLTGELFF
TRBJ1-6	TRBV6-6	TRBD1	-	TGTGCCAGCAGTCCTGGGACAGTGACTAATTCACCCCTCCACTTT	CASSPGTVTNSPLHF
TRBJ1-1	TRBV28	TRBD1	-	TGTGCCAGCAGTCCCGGGACAGGGGGCGACTACGGCACTGAAGCTTTCTTT	CASSPGTGGDYGTEAFF